This TCR beta chain came from a study of blood T cells in healthy people across ages. It was with a sample-barcoded 5' primer and a J-beta primer mix that a second PCR of about 7 to 12 cycles was run. MiXCR, run by TCRdb on the 5' RACE reads, gives a single entry per CDR3 protein. The sample lists approximately 770,000 distinct CDR3 sequences, more than 45% occurring once. The CDR3 loop spans 16 amino acids. The V gene lost 7 bases and the J gene lost 2 bases, with 17 bases spanning the gap. The germline V gene encodes CDR1 SGHTA and CDR2 FQGNSA. The V gene is TRBV7-2, the J gene TRBJ1-4, with D possibly TRBD1 on 5 matching bases. The sequenced sample consisted of blood. This TCR was sampled from a man under 40 in good health. CDR3 nucleotide sequence: TGTGCCAGCAACATGGGCGGGGGGGGGACTAATGAAAAACTGTTTTTT. Protein sequence: CASNMGGGGTNEKLFF.